Listed below are T cell receptor beta chains from one sample, sequenced in a study of cytomegalovirus exposure and HLA in healthy donors. Libraries were prepared by immunoSEQ multiplex PCR; TCRdb keeps only in-frame clonotypes and omits some of them. This repertoire shows about 160,000 clones, roughly 96% found once; its top ten account for more than 0.7%. What was sequenced was PBMCs. Receptors were obtained from a woman in her late teens or twenties in good health and CMV-seronegative. CDR3s include the opening cysteine and the closing phenylalanine or tryptophan. Fields, in order: V gene, D gene, J gene, clone size, CDR3 protein, CDR3 DNA. A D gene is named only where the DNA matches it firmly. Only some rows state a clone size, as once, few, many or a class for expanded clones.

V gene: TRBV5-5
D gene: -
J gene: TRBJ1-2
clone size: -
CDR3 protein: CASSPGSFYGYTF
CDR3 DNA: TGTGCCAGCAGCCCCGGGTCATTTTATGGCTACACCTTC

V gene: TRBV14
D gene: TRBD1
J gene: TRBJ2-7
clone size: -
CDR3 protein: CASSQIGTAYEQYF
CDR3 DNA: TGTGCCAGCAGCCAAATCGGGACAGCCTACGAGCAGTACTTC

V gene: TRBV7-9
D gene: -
J gene: TRBJ1-1
clone size: -
CDR3 protein: CASSLARGVSEAFF
CDR3 DNA: TGTGCCAGCAGCTTAGCCCGGGGGGTCTCTGAAGCTTTCTTT

V gene: TRBV9
D gene: TRBD1
J gene: TRBJ2-5
clone size: -
CDR3 protein: CASSVTGGQETQYF
CDR3 DNA: TGTGCCAGCAGCGTTACAGGGGGCCAAGAGACCCAGTACTTC

V gene: TRBV7-8
D gene: TRBD1
J gene: TRBJ1-2
clone size: -
CDR3 protein: CASSWGQGAGGYTF
CDR3 DNA: TGTGCCAGCAGCTGGGGACAGGGGGCGGGTGGCTACACCTTC

V gene: TRBV5-1
D gene: TRBD2
J gene: TRBJ2-5
clone size: -
CDR3 protein: CASSSLAGGPYQETQYF
CDR3 DNA: TGCGCCAGCAGCTCACTAGCGGGGGGGCCTTACCAAGAGACCCAGTACTTC

V gene: TRBV4-1
D gene: -
J gene: TRBJ2-1
clone size: -
CDR3 protein: CASSNLNNEQFF
CDR3 DNA: TGCGCCAGCAGCAACTTGAACAATGAGCAGTTCTTC

V gene: TRBV9
D gene: -
J gene: TRBJ2-5
clone size: -
CDR3 protein: CASSVTGVEETQYF
CDR3 DNA: TGTGCCAGCAGCGTAACGGGAGTTGAGGAGACCCAGTACTTC

V gene: TRBV28
D gene: TRBD1
J gene: TRBJ1-6
clone size: -
CDR3 protein: CASTVDRGYNSPLHF
CDR3 DNA: TGTGCCAGCACCGTAGACAGGGGTTATAATTCACCCCTCCACTTT

V gene: TRBV30
D gene: -
J gene: TRBJ1-1
clone size: -
CDR3 protein: CAWSVNRVNTEAFF
CDR3 DNA: TGTGCCTGGAGTGTCAACAGGGTGAACACTGAAGCTTTCTTT

V gene: TRBV5-4
D gene: TRBD1
J gene: TRBJ2-7
clone size: -
CDR3 protein: CASSRTGDEQYF
CDR3 DNA: TGTGCCAGCAGCCGGACAGGGGACGAGCAGTACTTC

V gene: TRBV9
D gene: -
J gene: TRBJ2-1
clone size: -
CDR3 protein: CASSVGLKGNEQFF
CDR3 DNA: TGTGCCAGCAGCGTCGGACTAAAAGGCAATGAGCAGTTCTTC

V gene: TRBV4-2
D gene: -
J gene: TRBJ2-1
clone size: -
CDR3 protein: CASSRGMGEAGFF
CDR3 DNA: TGTGCCAGCAGCCGCGGAATGGGGGAGGCAGGGTTCTTC

V gene: TRBV6-1
D gene: -
J gene: TRBJ2-7
clone size: -
CDR3 protein: CAAEGVSYEQYF
CDR3 DNA: TGTGCCGCCGAAGGAGTCTCCTACGAGCAGTACTTC

V gene: TRBV7-3
D gene: TRBD2
J gene: TRBJ2-3
clone size: -
CDR3 protein: CASSSLGGANTDTQYF
CDR3 DNA: TGTGCCAGCAGCTCCCTCGGGGGGGCGAACACAGATACGCAGTATTTT

V gene: TRBV18
D gene: TRBD1
J gene: TRBJ1-6
clone size: -
CDR3 protein: CASSGDTGGLSPLHF
CDR3 DNA: TGTGCCAGCTCAGGGGATACAGGGGGCCTTTCACCCCTCCACTTT

V gene: TRBV9
D gene: TRBD1
J gene: TRBJ2-2
clone size: -
CDR3 protein: CASSPGTGSKRGNTGELFF
CDR3 DNA: TGTGCCAGCAGCCCCGGGACAGGGTCAAAGCGGGGGAACACCGGGGAGCTGTTTTTT

V gene: TRBV5-1
D gene: -
J gene: TRBJ1-2
clone size: once
CDR3 protein: CASSLDGRAKNYGYTF
CDR3 DNA: TGCGCCAGCAGCTTGGATGGCAGGGCTAAAAACTATGGCTACACCTTC

V gene: TRBV13
D gene: -
J gene: TRBJ2-1
clone size: -
CDR3 protein: CASDRGGAGNEQFF
CDR3 DNA: TGTGCCAGTGACCGGGGAGGAGCGGGCAATGAGCAGTTCTTC

V gene: TRBV7-9
D gene: -
J gene: TRBJ1-4
clone size: -
CDR3 protein: CASSLGAGSLVEKLFF
CDR3 DNA: TGTGCCAGCAGCTTAGGTGCCGGGTCCTTGGTTGAAAAACTGTTTTTT

V gene: TRBV7-9
D gene: -
J gene: TRBJ1-6
clone size: -
CDR3 protein: CASSPDRYNSPLHF
CDR3 DNA: TGTGCCAGCAGCCCCGACAGGTATAATTCACCCCTCCACTTT

V gene: TRBV19
D gene: -
J gene: TRBJ1-1
clone size: -
CDR3 protein: CASSSYAGGSEAFF
CDR3 DNA: TGTGCCAGTAGTAGTTACGCAGGCGGGTCTGAAGCTTTCTTT

V gene: TRBV2
D gene: -
J gene: TRBJ1-4
clone size: once
CDR3 protein: CASSGVTRGEKLFF
CDR3 DNA: TGTGCCAGCAGTGGGGTAACAAGGGGCGAAAAACTGTTTTTT

V gene: TRBV4-2
D gene: -
J gene: TRBJ2-5
clone size: -
CDR3 protein: CASSQGRLGETQYF
CDR3 DNA: TGTGCCAGCAGCCAAGGCAGGTTGGGAGAGACCCAGTACTTC

V gene: TRBV27
D gene: -
J gene: TRBJ1-5
clone size: -
CDR3 protein: CASSLGSNQPQHF
CDR3 DNA: TGTGCCAGCAGTTTAGGCAGCAATCAGCCCCAGCATTTT

V gene: TRBV7-8
D gene: TRBD2
J gene: TRBJ2-5
clone size: -
CDR3 protein: CASSLPGLAGVETQYF
CDR3 DNA: TGTGCCAGCAGCTTACCGGGACTAGCGGGGGTTGAGACCCAGTACTTC

V gene: TRBV4-3
D gene: -
J gene: TRBJ1-2
clone size: -
CDR3 protein: CASSQDRTTNYGYTF
CDR3 DNA: TGCGCCAGCAGCCAAGACCGGACAACTAACTATGGCTACACCTTC

V gene: TRBV29-1
D gene: TRBD2
J gene: TRBJ2-1
clone size: -
CDR3 protein: CSAQSPWTSGGSHEQFF
CDR3 DNA: TGCAGCGCCCAAAGTCCGTGGACTAGCGGGGGGAGCCATGAGCAGTTCTTC

V gene: TRBV4-1
D gene: -
J gene: TRBJ1-1
clone size: -
CDR3 protein: CASSQDRGAREAFF
CDR3 DNA: TGCGCCAGCAGCCAAGACAGGGGCGCCAGGGAAGCTTTCTTT

V gene: TRBV19
D gene: TRBD2
J gene: TRBJ2-7
clone size: few
CDR3 protein: CASSIPGGYEQYF
CDR3 DNA: TGTGCCAGTAGTATTCCCGGGGGGTACGAGCAGTACTTC

V gene: TRBV10-2
D gene: -
J gene: TRBJ2-5
clone size: -
CDR3 protein: CASRDSVDKETQYF
CDR3 DNA: TGCGCCAGCAGGGACTCCGTAGACAAAGAGACCCAGTACTTC

V gene: TRBV18
D gene: TRBD1
J gene: TRBJ2-2
clone size: -
CDR3 protein: CASSPRATGGNTGELFF
CDR3 DNA: TGTGCCAGCTCACCGCGGGCGACAGGGGGGAACACCGGGGAGCTGTTTTTT

V gene: TRBV5-4
D gene: TRBD2
J gene: TRBJ2-1
clone size: once
CDR3 protein: CASSLAAGVSYNEQFF
CDR3 DNA: TGTGCCAGCAGCTTGGCTGCGGGGGTTAGCTACAATGAGCAGTTCTTC

V gene: TRBV7-2
D gene: -
J gene: TRBJ1-3
clone size: -
CDR3 protein: CASSLDGRGGNTIYF
CDR3 DNA: TGTGCCAGCAGCTTAGATGGCAGAGGAGGAAACACCATATATTTT

V gene: TRBV7-2
D gene: -
J gene: TRBJ2-5
clone size: -
CDR3 protein: CASSHDSQETQYF
CDR3 DNA: TGTGCCAGCAGTCACGACAGCCAAGAGACCCAGTACTTC

V gene: TRBV4-2
D gene: -
J gene: TRBJ2-1
clone size: -
CDR3 protein: CASSQVSLYEGRGGNEQFF
CDR3 DNA: TGTGCCAGCAGCCAAGTCTCTCTGTACGAGGGTCGGGGAGGAAATGAGCAGTTCTTC

V gene: TRBV18
D gene: -
J gene: TRBJ1-6
clone size: once
CDR3 protein: CASSRLAESYNSPLHF
CDR3 DNA: TGTGCCAGCTCACGCCTTGCGGAGTCCTATAATTCACCCCTCCACTTT

V gene: TRBV7-3
D gene: -
J gene: TRBJ1-1
clone size: -
CDR3 protein: CASSSAGVAEAFF
CDR3 DNA: TGTGCCAGCAGCTCGGCAGGGGTGGCTGAAGCTTTCTTT

V gene: TRBV15
D gene: TRBD1
J gene: TRBJ1-6
clone size: -
CDR3 protein: CATSRDPRDRYSPLHF
CDR3 DNA: TGTGCCACCAGCAGAGATCCCCGGGACAGATACTCACCCCTCCACTTT

V gene: TRBV6-6
D gene: -
J gene: TRBJ1-5
clone size: -
CDR3 protein: CASSAGASQPQHF
CDR3 DNA: TGTGCCAGCAGTGCGGGGGCGAGTCAGCCCCAGCATTTT

V gene: TRBV25-1
D gene: -
J gene: TRBJ1-2
clone size: -
CDR3 protein: CASRRGGREGFYGYTF
CDR3 DNA: TGTGCCAGCAGAAGGGGTGGCAGGGAGGGTTTCTATGGCTACACCTTC

V gene: TRBV6-5
D gene: -
J gene: TRBJ2-3
clone size: -
CDR3 protein: CASDVGLSTDTQYF
CDR3 DNA: TGTGCCAGCGACGTCGGACTTAGCACAGATACGCAGTATTTT

V gene: TRBV7-3
D gene: TRBD1
J gene: TRBJ2-7
clone size: -
CDR3 protein: CASSSRPGGLYEQYF
CDR3 DNA: TGTGCCAGCAGCTCCCGTCCAGGGGGCCTCTACGAGCAGTACTTC

V gene: TRBV7-6
D gene: -
J gene: TRBJ2-3
clone size: few
CDR3 protein: CASSPQGGTQYF
CDR3 DNA: TGTGCCAGCAGCCCCCAGGGGGGTACGCAGTATTTT

V gene: TRBV19
D gene: -
J gene: TRBJ2-7
clone size: -
CDR3 protein: CASSIGAGYEQYF
CDR3 DNA: TGTGCCAGTAGTATAGGTGCGGGGTACGAGCAGTACTTC